The next 30 T cell receptor beta chains were all read from a single sample in a study of blood T cells in healthy people across ages. A J-beta primer mix and a sample-barcoded 5' primer were used in a second PCR of roughly 6 to 11 cycles. MiXCR, applied by TCRdb to the 5' RACE reads, yields one record per CDR3 protein. Among about 780,000 distinct CDR3 sequences listed, 20% to 30% were seen once. This sample was also put to use in a study of T cells of mothers and their children.

The specimen sequenced was blood. These receptors all come from a boy aged 5 to 17 in good health.

This clonotype appeared many times. V is TRBV11-2 and J is TRBJ2-7; a possible D gene is TRBD2 (6 bases). Per germline, CDR1 SGHAT and CDR2 FQNNGV. V lost 5 bases to trimming and J lost 0 bases, with 8 bases between them. The CDR3 totals 13 residues. This chain's CDR3 is CASSRGDSYEQYF. The CDR3 DNA reads TGTGCCAGCAGCCGCGGGGACTCCTACGAGCAGTACTTC.

The chain is built from TRBV3-1 and TRBJ1-6; D remains ambiguous. Germline CDR1 is LGHDT and CDR2 is YNNKEL (reference sequence). The CDR3 extends over 14 amino acids. V was pared by 1 base and J by 12 bases, with 13 bases between. The CDR3: CASSQGQANGPLHF. The CDR3 coding sequence is TGTGCCAGCAGCCAAGGTCAGGCGAATGGACCCCTCCACTTT.

CDR3 sequence reads: CASSSSQGFYNEQFF. The CDR3 DNA follows: TGTGCCAGCAGCTCCAGCCAGGGGTTCTACAATGAGCAGTTCTTC. The genes are TRBV11-2 and TRBJ2-5; maybe TRBD1 (6 bases). The last part of the DNA fits TRBJ2-1 better; the J call may be wrong. Germline values: CDR1 SGHAT, CDR2 FQNNGV. This CDR3 comprises 15 residues.

This clonotype appeared a single time. This chain connects TRBV29-1 to TRBJ2-2; TRBD2 might be the D (6 bases). Germline lookup yields CDR1 SQVTM and CDR2 ANQGSEA. Trimming cost V 6 bases and J 6 bases, with 11 bases left between them. The CDR3 runs to 12 residues. This CDR3 reads CSVVGGAGELFF. The CDR3 DNA reads as TGCAGCGTCGTGGGGGGAGCCGGGGAGCTGTTTTTT.

The chain combines TRBV6-5 with TRBJ2-7; 9 nucleotides line up with TRBD1. CDR1 and CDR2 from the germline V gene are MNHEY and SVGAGI. This CDR3 spans 16 amino acids. Trimming cost V 0 bases and J 2 bases; bases outside gene matches: 5. CDR3 DNA: TGTGCCAGCAGTTACTCGGGGACAGGGCTCCCCTACGAGCAGTACTTC. Its translation: CASSYSGTGLPYEQYF.

The chain recombines TRBV2 with TRBJ2-1; 10 positions match TRBD2. Germline V gene data show CDR1 as SNHLY and CDR2 as FYNNEI. There are 15 residues in the CDR3. With 2 bases clipped from V and 8 bases from J, the junction kept 6 bases outside the gene matches. Here the CDR3 DNA reads TGTGCCAGCAGTGAATATAGCGGGGGGCCTTATGAGCAGTTCTTC. Its translation is CASSEYSGGPYEQFF. Drawing the rest from reference TRBV2 and TRBJ2-1, the complete variable domain is EPEVTQTPSHQVTQMGQEVILRCVPISNHLYFYWYRQILGQKVEFLVSFYNNEISEKSEIFDDQFSVERPDGSNFTLKIRSTKLEDSAMYFCASSEYSGGPYEQFFGPGTRLTVL.

This chain uses TRBV6-1 with TRBJ1-2; 10 bases agree with TRBD1. The CDR3 is made up of 15 amino acids. Germline lookup yields CDR1 MNHNS and CDR2 SASEGT. V lost 5 bases, J lost 3 bases, and 6 bases stayed unmatched. In DNA form, the CDR3 reads TGTGCCAGCAGTAGCCAGGGACAGGGGTACTATGGCTACACCTTC. Protein product: CASSSQGQGYYGYTF.

The chain links TRBV5-1 to TRBJ2-3; D is uncertain. The V gene's germline CDR1 is SGHRS and CDR2 YFSETQ. Trimming shortened V by 4 bases and J by 1 base, and 13 bases separated the two germline ends. The length of the CDR3 is 15 residues. The CDR3 DNA reads as TGCGCCAGCAGCCCGCTCAGGCGAGGCACAGATACGCAGTATTTT. This gives the protein CASSPLRRGTDTQYF.

This clonotype was detected only once. V gene TRBV20-1 combines with J gene TRBJ2-3; D gene ambiguous. Trimming removed 0 bases from V and 2 bases from J, with 9 bases in between. The CDR3 is made up of 14 amino acids. The germline V gene has CDR1 DFQATT and CDR2 SNEGSKA (reference sequence). The CDR3 region is CSARDLLHTDTQYF. The CDR3 DNA follows: TGCAGTGCTAGAGATTTGCTACACACAGATACGCAGTATTTT.

In regard to this clonotype: A read error may account for a junction end that differs from germline. The rearrangement joins TRBV20-1 to TRBJ2-3; D possibly matches TRBD1 or TRBD2 (7 bases each). CDR3 size: 15 residues. Germline lookup yields CDR1 DFQATT and CDR2 SNEGSKA (reference sequence). The CDR3 reads CSATRGGASTDTQYF. In DNA form, the CDR3 reads TGCAGTGCCACCAGGGGGGGGGCTAGCACGGATACGCAGTATTTT.

The chain has TRBV7-2 and TRBJ1-2; TRBD1 might be the D (6 bases). V was cut by 5 bases and J by 8 bases, with 12 bases left in between. The CDR3 spans 12 residues. The germline V gene encodes CDR1 SGHTA and CDR2 FQGNSA. CDR3 DNA sequence: TGTGCCAGCAGCCGACGACAGGTCGGCTACACCTTC. Encoded protein: CASSRRQVGYTF.

This clonotype was detected only a few times. The rearrangement joins TRBV4-1 to TRBJ1-4, with 7 positions matching TRBD1. Losses at the gene ends were 5 bases for V and 8 bases for J; bases not matched to a gene: 11. Germline CDR1 reads MGHRA; CDR2 reads YSYEKL. This CDR3 has 15 amino acids. The DNA of the CDR3 is TGCGCCAGCAGCTTCCGAGGGACAGTTGGAGAAAAACTGTTTTTT. This codes for CASSFRGTVGEKLFF.

Comment on this clonotype: A junction end diverges from the germline sequence, so it may reflect a read error. V gene TRBV20-1 combines with J gene TRBJ1-4; 8 positions agree with TRBD1. Germline assignment: CDR1 DFQATT and CDR2 SNEGSKA (reference sequence). The CDR3 spans 17 residues. The CDR3 nucleotides read TGCAGTGCTAGGGGGCCCTCCCCAGGGGGCCTTAATGAAAAGCTGTTTTTT. Translating gives CSARGPSPGGLNEKLFF.

About this clonotype itself: Its ends do not fully match the called genes, so a read error is possible. The V gene is TRBV7-9, the J gene TRBJ2-7, with 14 bases aligning to TRBD2. This CDR3 comprises 19 residues. Germline CDR1 and CDR2: SEHNR and FQNEAQ (reference sequence). CDR3 coding DNA: TGTGCAAGCAGTTATCCCATTAAGGGGACTAGCGGGAGCTCCTATGAGCAGTACTTC. It translates to CASSYPIKGTSGSSYEQYF.

This clonotype occurred a few times. This rearrangement joins TRBV10-3 to TRBJ2-7; TRBD1 agrees at 11 bases. CDR3 length equals 14 residues. The germline CDR1 and CDR2 sequences are ENHRY and SYGVKD. V shed 10 bases and J 1 base; nucleotides not matched to a gene: 6. CDR3 in amino acids: CATGTGGVSYEQYF. CDR3 nucleotides: TGTGCCACTGGGACAGGGGGTGTTTCCTACGAGCAGTACTTC.

For the CDR3, the DNA is TGTGCCAGCAGTTACCCCGGCCTCAGGGATACGCAGTATTTT. Amino acid sequence: CASSYPGLRDTQYF. The V call is TRBV6-5, the J call TRBJ2-3, with D unresolved. The germline V gene encodes CDR1 MNHEY and CDR2 SVGAGI. The germline V and J ends were trimmed by 2 bases and 6 bases, with 12 bases remaining between them. The CDR3 sequence is 14 residues long.

The J gene is TRBJ2-7, the V gene TRBV6-5, with 8 nucleotides matching TRBD2. The length of the CDR3 is 16 residues. With 0 bases clipped from V and 2 bases from J, the junction kept 6 bases outside the gene matches. Germline loops: CDR1 MNHEY, CDR2 SVGAGI. CDR3 in DNA: TGTGCCAGCAGTTACTCAGGACTAGCCGAACCCTACGAGCAGTACTTC. Translation gives CASSYSGLAEPYEQYF.

This clonotype was observed a few times. The CDR3 bases are TGCGCCAGCAGCCAAGATGGGAAACCTGGGGCCAACGTCCTGACTTTC. This translates into CASSQDGKPGANVLTF. V usage is TRBV4-1 and J usage is TRBJ2-6; D ambiguous. Germline-derived CDR1 and CDR2 are MGHRA and YSYEKL. CDR3 length: 16 residues. Trimming shortened V by 0 bases and J by 2 bases, and 8 bases separated the two germline ends.

The V call is TRBV13, the J call TRBJ2-3, with D perhaps assigned TRBD1 or TRBD2 (7 bases each). The germline gives CDR1 PRHDT, CDR2 FYEKMQ (reference sequence). V gave up 5 bases and J gave up 2 bases, with 14 bases separating them. The CDR3 loop spans 15 amino acids. The CDR3: CASSLQGGYTDTQYF. The CDR3 nucleotides read TGTGCCAGCAGCCTCCAGGGGGGGTACACAGATACGCAGTATTTT.

This clonotype was counted between two and nine times. The V gene is TRBV24-1, the J gene TRBJ2-7, with a possible D match to TRBD1 (6 bases). V lost 4 bases and J lost 0, with 9 bases in between. CDR3 length: 14 residues. The germline CDR1 and CDR2 sequences are KGHDR and SFDVKD. For the CDR3, the DNA is TGTGCCACCAGTGACGCGACAGGCTCCTACGAGCAGTACTTC. Its translation is CATSDATGSYEQYF.

This clonotype came up a few times. The chain recombines TRBV12-3 or TRBV12-4 with TRBJ1-1; D not certain. The CDR3 sequence is 13 residues long. V dropped 4 bases and J dropped 7 bases, with 13 bases sitting between them. The CDR3 loop is CASSSTDLFEAFF. The CDR3 nucleotides are TGTGCCAGCAGTTCTACGGACCTTTTTGAAGCTTTCTTT.

The chain recombines TRBV30 with TRBJ1-4; D uncertain. V lost 4 bases to trimming and J lost 7 bases, with 16 bases between them. The CDR3 consists of 14 residues. Germline loops: CDR1 GTSNPN, CDR2 SVGIG (reference sequence). Here the CDR3 reads CAWTQRGKGEKLFF. CDR3 coding DNA: TGTGCCTGGACACAGCGGGGAAAGGGTGAAAAACTGTTTTTT.

This clonotype occurred a few times. V gene TRBV5-1 combines with J gene TRBJ1-1; TRBD1 is a possible D gene (5 bases). Trimming stripped 2 bases from V and 3 bases from J, with 11 bases between. The germline gives CDR1 SGHRS, CDR2 YFSETQ. CDR3 length: 14 residues. CDR3 nucleotide sequence: TGCGCCAGCAGCTTAGGAGGGGCTGACACTGAAGCTTTCTTT. Amino acid sequence: CASSLGGADTEAFF.

This clonotype was counted between two and nine times. J is TRBJ2-5 and V is TRBV7-2, with D tentatively TRBD1 or TRBD2 (5 bases each). This CDR3 is 16 amino acids long. The germline V gene has CDR1 SGHTA and CDR2 FQGNSA. Between the trimmed V and J ends, which lost 1 base and 5 bases, there was a span of 17 bases. CDR3 sequence reads: CASSLGWGSPQETQYF. The DNA for the CDR3 is TGTGCCAGCAGCTTAGGGTGGGGGTCCCCCCAGGAGACCCAGTACTTC.

The gene calls are TRBV12-3 or TRBV12-4 and TRBJ1-2; D unresolved. V lost 1 base and J lost 5, with 11 bases in between. CDR3 length equals 14 residues. The CDR3 DNA is TGTGCCAGCAGTTTAGAAGGACGGACTTATGGCTACACCTTC. Its translation is CASSLEGRTYGYTF.

J is TRBJ1-1 and V is TRBV20-1; a weak D match, TRBD1 (5 bases). CDR3 size: 13 residues. V gave up 4 bases and J gave up 4 bases, with 13 bases separating them. Germline values: CDR1 DFQATT, CDR2 SNEGSKA (reference sequence). The CDR3 DNA reads as TGCAGTGCTATTTCTGGGGGGGTCACTGAAGCTTTCTTT. This gives the protein CSAISGGVTEAFF.

V and J are TRBV7-2 and TRBJ2-7, with no clear D. The V gene's germline CDR1 is SGHTA and CDR2 FQGNSA. The CDR3 runs to 14 residues. V was trimmed by 2 bases and J by 5 bases, leaving 13 bases between them. The CDR3 DNA reads TGTGCCAGCAGCTTATATAGACTCTCGGACGAGCAGTACTTC. Translating gives CASSLYRLSDEQYF.

The chain carries TRBV28 and TRBJ2-7; D uncertain. Germline assignment: CDR1 MDHEN and CDR2 SYDVKM. There are 14 residues in the CDR3. V dropped 2 bases and J dropped 1 base, with 9 bases sitting between them. CDR3 bases: TGTGCCAGCAGTTTAATGGGCCCATCCTACGAGCAGTACTTC. Translating it yields CASSLMGPSYEQYF.

The chain couples TRBV5-4 to TRBJ2-7; TRBD1 agrees at 7 bases. The J segment lost 6 bases and the V segment lost 4 bases, leaving 16 bases of the junction unmatched. Germline CDR1 and CDR2: SGHNT and YYREEE (reference sequence). The CDR3 has 16 residues. The CDR3: CASSPDTSGQFGEQYF. The CDR3 region has the DNA TGTGCCAGCAGCCCTGACACCTCGGGACAGTTTGGCGAGCAGTACTTC.

The CDR3 bases are TGCGCCAGCAGCCAAGAGGCGGGGGAAACCTACAATGAGCAGTTCTTC. Amino acids: CASSQEAGETYNEQFF. J is TRBJ2-1 and V is TRBV4-1; TRBD2 aligns across 7 bases. V lost 0 bases and J lost 2; bases outside the gene matches: 4. The CDR3 consists of 16 residues. Germline V lookup: CDR1 MGHRA, CDR2 YSYEKL.